These T cell receptor beta chains were read from a single sample in a study of shared clonotypes between healthy human individuals. TCRdb's copy holds only in-frame clones and misses some; the assay was immunoSEQ multiplex PCR. The table lists around 2.1 million clones, 85% to 95% of them singletons. Sequenced input: naive CD8+ T cells from PBMCs. Receptors originate from a man between 18 and 29 years old in good health. Some clones in this sample may be carry-over from other donors' samples. Both conserved end residues are part of each CDR3. The order of the fields is V gene, J gene, D gene, CDR3 DNA, CDR3 protein. A D gene is named only where the DNA matches it firmly.

v_gene: TRBV18
j_gene: TRBJ2-1
d_gene: NA
CDR3nt: TGTGCCAGCTCACCAGGGCGCTATGAGCAGTTCTTC
CDR3aa: CASSPGRYEQFF

v_gene: TRBV7-9
j_gene: TRBJ2-7
d_gene: TRBD1
CDR3nt: TGTGCCAGCAGCGGCCGACAGGGGGTGGGCTACGAGCAGTACTTC
CDR3aa: CASSGRQGVGYEQYF

v_gene: TRBV5-1
j_gene: TRBJ2-7
d_gene: NA
CDR3nt: TGCGCCAGCAGCTTGTGGACCTGGGGTAGTTCCTACGAGCAGTACTTC
CDR3aa: CASSLWTWGSSYEQYF

v_gene: TRBV9
j_gene: TRBJ2-1
d_gene: NA
CDR3nt: TGTGCCAGCAGCGTCGGGGGAGAGTCGAATGAGCAGTTCTTC
CDR3aa: CASSVGGESNEQFF

v_gene: TRBV27
j_gene: TRBJ2-7
d_gene: TRBD2
CDR3nt: TGTGCCAGCAGTTTAGGCGTAGCGGGGTCCTACGAGCAGTACTTC
CDR3aa: CASSLGVAGSYEQYF

v_gene: TRBV28
j_gene: TRBJ2-5
d_gene: NA
CDR3nt: TGTGCCAGCAGTTCGCCCTTTGAGACCCAGTACTTC
CDR3aa: CASSSPFETQYF

v_gene: TRBV27
j_gene: TRBJ2-7
d_gene: NA
CDR3nt: TGTGCCAGCAGCCCAATCAACACCTACGAGCAGTACTTC
CDR3aa: CASSPINTYEQYF

v_gene: TRBV7-8
j_gene: TRBJ2-7
d_gene: TRBD2
CDR3nt: TGTGCCAGCAGCTTAGAACTGTTAGCGGGAGGGCCGAGGGACGAGCAGTACTTC
CDR3aa: CASSLELLAGGPRDEQYF

v_gene: TRBV5-5
j_gene: TRBJ1-4
d_gene: NA
CDR3nt: TGTGCCAGCAGCTTGCCAGCCTATAATGAAAAACTGTTTTTT
CDR3aa: CASSLPAYNEKLFF

v_gene: TRBV5-1
j_gene: TRBJ2-5
d_gene: NA
CDR3nt: TGCGCCAGCAGACGGACCCGACAAGAGACCCAGTACTTC
CDR3aa: CASRRTRQETQYF

v_gene: TRBV27
j_gene: TRBJ1-4
d_gene: TRBD1
CDR3nt: TGTGCCAGCAGTTCAGTAGGGACAGGGGTTAATGAAAAACTGTTTTTT
CDR3aa: CASSSVGTGVNEKLFF

v_gene: TRBV4-2
j_gene: TRBJ1-2
d_gene: TRBD1
CDR3nt: TGTGCCAGCAGCCAGATAGGACAGGGTCACTATGGCTACACCTTC
CDR3aa: CASSQIGQGHYGYTF

v_gene: TRBV29-1
j_gene: TRBJ2-1
d_gene: TRBD1
CDR3nt: TGCAGCGCCCCCAATACAGGGGGACCCCCCATGAATGAGCAGTTCTTC
CDR3aa: CSAPNTGGPPMNEQFF

v_gene: TRBV5-6
j_gene: TRBJ2-7
d_gene: NA
CDR3nt: TGTGCCAGCAGCTCCGGGGACAACGAGCAGTACTTC
CDR3aa: CASSSGDNEQYF

v_gene: TRBV5-4
j_gene: TRBJ1-1
d_gene: NA
CDR3nt: TGTGCCAGCAGCCAAGATCTCGAGACTGAAGCTTTCTTT
CDR3aa: CASSQDLETEAFF

v_gene: TRBV30
j_gene: TRBJ2-6
d_gene: TRBD1
CDR3nt: TGTGCCTGGAGAGGAGACAGGGGAGCAAGCTCTGGGGCCAACGTCCTGACTTTC
CDR3aa: CAWRGDRGASSGANVLTF